This T cell receptor (beta chain) was sequenced for a study of T cells in Graves' hyperthyroidism and ophthalmopathy. This CDR3 has 12 residues. The germline CDR1 and CDR2 sequences are LNHNV and YYDKDF (reference sequence). V lost 1 base and J lost 7, with 7 bases in between. Researchers amplified the TCR beta CDR3 regions from RNA transcripts. The HTBI primer set served for first-round RT-PCR of the TCR CDR3. TCRdb processed the multiplex PCR reads anew with MiXCR; each CDR3 protein has one entry. Of about 510,000 distinct CDR3 sequences in the sample, 40% to 50% were seen once. Points on this clonotype: Its antigen is unknown.

A patient was excluded if there was uncontrolled infection, other autoimmune disease, pregnancy or lactation. Overall study results and limits: Researchers report that a 13 V-J model separated ophthalmopathy from stable hyperthyroidism. Among clonotypes expanded in thyroid above 0.001, most were also found in blood. Prediction of ophthalmopathy progression came a median approximately 6.6 months pre-onset.

The sequence was collected from an adult woman with Graves' disease, either hyperthyroidism or ophthalmopathy (not recorded which). Material for sequencing was peripheral blood or thyroid tissue (not recorded which). This chain uses TRBV15 with TRBJ1-1; possible D gene TRBD1, 5 bases. DNA for the CDR3: TGTGCCACCAGCAGAGGGGGGGGTGAAGCTTTCTTT. Encoded protein: CATSRGGGEAFF.